These 30 T cell receptor beta chains came from one sample sequenced in a study of shared clonotypes between healthy human individuals. Here immunoSEQ multiplex PCR was the method, and the copy in TCRdb shows in-frame clones only, minus some. Found here are about 380,000 clones, roughly 96% of them singletons; the top ten hold approximately 0.32%. Specimen: memory CD8+ T cells sorted from blood. Indicated subset: CD45RO+ cells pooled with CCR7-negative TemRA cells. The receptors derive from a man under 40 in good health.

V usage is TRBV28 and J usage is TRBJ1-4, with D possibly TRBD1 on 6 matching bases. This CDR3 contains 15 residues. Trimming left V 5 bases short and J 2 bases short, with 12 bases between. Germline CDR1 and CDR2: MDHEN and SYDVKM. CDR3 amino acids: CASSPMTGTNEKLFF. The DNA of the CDR3 is TGTGCCAGCAGTCCCATGACAGGCACTAATGAAAAACTGTTTTTT. Drawing the rest from reference TRBV28 and TRBJ1-4, the complete variable domain is DVKVTQSSRYLVKRTGEKVFLECVQDMDHENMFWYRQDPGLGLRLIYFSYDVKMKEKGDIPEGYSVSREKKERFSLILESASTNQTSMYLCASSPMTGTNEKLFFGSGTQLSVL.

The rearrangement joins TRBV7-2 to TRBJ2-7; the match to TRBD2 covers 8 bases. The germline V gene has CDR1 SGHTA and CDR2 FQGNSA. The ends lost 3 bases at V and 0 bases at J; junction bases unmatched: 4. The CDR3 has 15 amino acids. CDR3 sequence reads: CASSLGGRTSYEQYF. The CDR3 region has the DNA TGTGCCAGCAGCTTGGGCGGGAGGACCTCCTACGAGCAGTACTTC.

This chain connects TRBV6-1 to TRBJ2-3, with 11 bases identical to TRBD2. The CDR3 is 15 amino acids. The germline CDR1 and CDR2 sequences are MNHNS and SASEGT. V was clipped by 6 bases and J by 1 base; unmatched bases: 3. The CDR3 is CASRSGLAGTDTQYF. The CDR3, as DNA: TGTGCCAGCAGATCGGGACTAGCGGGCACAGATACGCAGTATTTT.

The chain has TRBV5-5 and TRBJ2-5; possibly TRBD2 for D (5 bases). CDR1 is SGHKS, CDR2 YYEKEE, per germline (reference sequence). CDR3 length equals 14 residues. The germline V and J ends were trimmed by 6 bases and 5 bases, with 17 bases remaining between them. The CDR3, as DNA: TGTGCCAGCACAGGAGCCAGCGGCGGTGAGACCCAGTACTTC. Its protein is CASTGASGGETQYF.

The V and J genes are TRBV12-5 and TRBJ2-1, with a tentative D call TRBD1 (5 bases). Trimming removed 7 bases at V and 5 bases at J, with 12 bases between. The CDR3 runs 13 residues. Germline CDR1 and CDR2: LGHNT and FRNRAP. The CDR3 sequence is CASAKGRDNEQFF. The CDR3 DNA is TGTGCTAGTGCTAAAGGCAGGGACAATGAGCAGTTCTTC.

The chain couples TRBV7-9 to TRBJ2-3, with TRBD1 as a possible D gene (5 bases). CDR1 and CDR2 from the germline V gene are SEHNR and FQNEAQ (reference sequence). CDR3 size: 14 residues. Trimming stripped 4 bases from V and 2 bases from J, with 10 bases between. The CDR3 sequence: CASSWTTATDTQYF. The CDR3 DNA reads TGTGCCAGCAGCTGGACAACTGCCACAGATACGCAGTATTTT.

This rearrangement joins TRBV6-5 to TRBJ2-3, with a weak D call TRBD1 (7 bases). The CDR3 totals 14 residues. V was clipped by 5 bases and J by 3 bases, with 12 bases between them. The germline CDR1 and CDR2 sequences are MNHEY and SVGAGI. CDR3 bases: TGTGCCAGCAGTCGTCCAGGGGGGACAGATACGCAGTATTTT. It specifies CASSRPGGTDTQYF.

The rearrangement joins TRBV11-1 to TRBJ2-5; D unclear. There are 13 residues in the CDR3. V was shortened by 6 bases and J by 7 bases, with 15 bases between the two germline ends. Per germline, CDR1 SGHAT and CDR2 FQDESV (reference sequence). CDR3 nucleotide sequence: TGTGCCAGCAGACACGACGGGTGGGCGACCCAGTACTTC. It encodes CASRHDGWATQYF.

A remark on this clone: The same CDR3 is also encoded by other DNA sequences in this sample. The chain couples TRBV14 to TRBJ2-3; 7 positions match TRBD1. Germline lookup yields CDR1 SGHDN and CDR2 FVKESK. This CDR3 spans 16 amino acids. V gave up 5 bases and J gave up 2 bases; unmatched junction bases: 10. The DNA of the CDR3 is TGTGCCAGCAGCTTCCGGCGACAGGGACACACAGATACGCAGTATTTT. It encodes CASSFRRQGHTDTQYF. The full variable domain, completed using reference TRBV14 and TRBJ2-3, is EAGVTQFPSHSVIEKGQTVTLRCDPISGHDNLYWYRRVMGKEIKFLLHFVKESKQDESGMPNNRFLAERTGGTYSTLKVQPAELEDSGVYFCASSFRRQGHTDTQYFGPGTRLTVL.

This chain joins TRBV28 and TRBJ2-6; D not resolved. Between the trimmed V and J ends, which lost 5 bases and 0 bases, there was a span of 2 bases. Per the germline V gene, CDR1 is MDHEN and CDR2 is SYDVKM. The CDR3 totals 13 residues. CDR3 protein: CASSHSGANVLTF. CDR3 in DNA: TGTGCCAGCAGTCACTCTGGGGCCAACGTCCTGACTTTC. Based on the CDR3 plus reference TRBV28 and TRBJ2-6, the full variable domain is DVKVTQSSRYLVKRTGEKVFLECVQDMDHENMFWYRQDPGLGLRLIYFSYDVKMKEKGDIPEGYSVSREKKERFSLILESASTNQTSMYLCASSHSGANVLTFGAGSRLTVL.

The DNA for the CDR3 is TGTGCCAGCAGAGATTCCGGGACAGGGAACGAGCAGTACTTC. Translating it yields CASRDSGTGNEQYF. The rearrangement uses TRBV7-2 and TRBJ2-7; 9 bases match TRBD1. This CDR3 region has 14 residues. V lost 6 bases and J lost 5; bases outside the gene matches: 8. The germline CDR1 and CDR2 sequences are SGHTA and FQGNSA.

This clone was recorded only once. The CDR3 DNA follows: TGTGCCAGCAGCCTACAGGGTCAGCCCCAGCATTTT. Residues: CASSLQGQPQHF. The chain has TRBV5-6 and TRBJ1-5, with D possibly TRBD1 on 6 matching bases. Germline CDR1 is SGHDT and CDR2 is YYEEEE. The CDR3 totals 12 residues. Trimming pared 4 bases from V and 6 bases from J, leaving 8 bases between.

CDR3 in amino acids: CASSSGANVLTF. CDR3 in DNA: TGCGCCAGCAGCTCTGGGGCCAACGTCCTGACTTTC. The V and J genes are TRBV10-1 and TRBJ2-6; D remains unclear. Trimming removed 6 bases from V and 0 bases from J, with 0 bases in between. Per the germline V gene, CDR1 is WNHNN and CDR2 is SYGVQD (reference sequence). The CDR3 totals 12 residues.

The J gene is TRBJ2-3, the V gene TRBV12-5, with D possibly being TRBD1 (6 bases). CDR1 and CDR2 from the germline V gene are LGHNT and FRNRAP. CDR3 length equals 14 residues. Trimming left V 7 bases short and J 1 base short, with 12 bases between. In DNA form, the CDR3 reads TGTGCTAGTGCCCCGTCAGGGGGCACAGATACGCAGTATTTT. Translation gives CASAPSGGTDTQYF.

The CDR3 region has the DNA TGTGCCATCAGTGAGTGGGACAGGGGGCATAATGAGCAGTTCTTC. Its translation: CAISEWDRGHNEQFF. V and J are TRBV10-3 and TRBJ2-1, with 12 positions matching TRBD1. Germline CDR1 is ENHRY and CDR2 is SYGVKD. Trimming removed 1 base from V and 7 bases from J; junction bases left unmatched: 2. This CDR3 contains 15 residues.

The J gene is TRBJ2-7, the V gene TRBV18; no firm D call. With 1 base removed from V and 4 bases from J, the gap between germline ends came to 11 bases. Germline loops: CDR1 KGHSH, CDR2 LQKENI. This CDR3 contains 14 residues. The CDR3 DNA sequence: TGTGCCAGCTCACCACGTATAGAGCTGTACGAGCAGTACTTC. Residues: CASSPRIELYEQYF.

Only one count was recorded for this clone. The chain carries TRBV6-5 and TRBJ1-4; D gene unclear. Germline V CDR1 and CDR2: MNHEY, SVGAGI. CDR3 length: 14 amino acids. With 5 bases removed from V and 8 bases from J, the gap between germline ends came to 15 bases. This CDR3 is CASSQDGSVEKLFF. CDR3 coding DNA: TGTGCCAGCAGTCAAGACGGGTCCGTCGAAAAACTGTTTTTT.

The chain joins TRBV7-9 to TRBJ2-1; D call uncertain. The CDR3 length is 15 residues. The V end was cut by 1 base, the J end by 6 bases, with 13 bases between. Germline V lookup: CDR1 SEHNR, CDR2 FQNEAQ (reference sequence). The DNA of the CDR3 is TGTGCCAGCAGCTTAGGCGGCGGTGGGCCCAATGAGCAGTTCTTC. The encoded protein is CASSLGGGGPNEQFF.

V and J are TRBV6-1 and TRBJ1-2; D is unclear. The V and J ends lost 3 bases and 2 bases respectively, with 1 base between them. Germline loops: CDR1 MNHNS, CDR2 SASEGT. The CDR3 totals 11 residues. CDR3 residues: CASSENYGYTF. CDR3 in DNA: TGTGCCAGCAGTGAGAACTATGGCTACACCTTC.

The chain couples TRBV25-1 to TRBJ2-7; TRBD1 matches 10 bases. Germline CDR1 reads MGHDK; CDR2 reads SYGVNS. The CDR3 length is 13 residues. With 1 base clipped from V and 6 bases from J, the junction kept 0 bases outside the gene matches. The CDR3 DNA reads TGTGCCAGCAGTGAATGGACAGGGGGCGAGCAGTACTTC. Residues: CASSEWTGGEQYF.

This rearrangement joins TRBV21-1 to TRBJ1-4. TRBV21-1 is a documented pseudogene. There are 15 residues in the CDR3. The chain's CDR3 is CASSRWDPRSEKLFF. CDR3 bases: TGTGCCAGCAGCAGGTGGGACCCTAGGTCGGAAAAACTGTTTTTT.

The rearrangement joins TRBV7-9 to TRBJ2-3, with D hard to call. CDR1 is SEHNR and CDR2 is FQNEAQ in the germline V gene (reference sequence). CDR3 length: 15 amino acids. V lost 3 bases, J lost 1 base, and 11 bases lay in between. The CDR3 DNA follows: TGTGCCAGCAGCTTGTCCCCAGAGCGCACAGATACGCAGTATTTT. It yields the protein CASSLSPERTDTQYF.

J is TRBJ2-7 and V is TRBV28; TRBD1 matches 8 bases. Germline trimming cut 5 bases from V and 4 bases from J; bases unmatched to any gene: 7. The CDR3 is 14 residues long. CDR1 is MDHEN and CDR2 is SYDVKM in the germline V gene. In DNA form, the CDR3 reads TGTGCCAGCAGTGGTTGGACAGGGCGGTACGAGCAGTACTTC. It yields the protein CASSGWTGRYEQYF.

The J gene is TRBJ2-7, the V gene TRBV5-1; 11 positions agree with TRBD1. Trimming cost V 4 bases and J 5 bases; bases outside gene matches: 14. The V gene's germline CDR1 is SGHRS and CDR2 YFSETQ. The CDR3 has 17 amino acids. The CDR3 coding sequence is TGCGCCAGCAGCCCCGGGACAGGGGGTTCTTTCGTCGACGAGCAGTACTTC. It encodes CASSPGTGGSFVDEQYF.

The chain is built from TRBV5-1 and TRBJ2-7; 10 positions agree with TRBD2. With 2 bases clipped from V and 2 bases from J, the junction kept 7 bases outside the gene matches. This CDR3 has 16 residues. Germline loops: CDR1 SGHRS, CDR2 YFSETQ. The DNA for the CDR3 is TGCGCCAGCAGCTTTTACGGACTAGCGGCTACCTACGAGCAGTACTTC. This codes for CASSFYGLAATYEQYF.

With respect to this clone: The sample holds other DNA sequences that translate to the same CDR3. The rearrangement links TRBV5-1 to TRBJ2-7, with D tentatively TRBD2 (6 bases). The CDR3 runs 14 residues. Trimming shortened V by 0 bases and J by 4 bases, and 11 bases separated the two germline ends. CDR1 and CDR2 from the germline V gene are SGHRS and YFSETQ. Here the CDR3 reads CASSLGVAGYEQYF. Here the CDR3 DNA reads TGCGCCAGCAGCTTGGGGGTTGCGGGATACGAGCAGTACTTC.

The chain has TRBV2 and TRBJ1-2, with 12 bases identical to TRBD1. This CDR3 is built from 16 residues. Germline V gene data show CDR1 as SNHLY and CDR2 as FYNNEI. J lost 3 bases, V lost 6 bases, and 8 bases had no gene match. The CDR3 sequence is CASRGTGGTKHYGYTF. CDR3 nucleotides: TGTGCCAGCAGAGGGACAGGGGGCACAAAACACTATGGCTACACCTTC.

V is TRBV6-6 and J is TRBJ2-1, with D perhaps matching TRBD2 (5 bases). Per the germline V gene, CDR1 is MNHNY and CDR2 is SVGAGI (reference sequence). The CDR3 runs to 16 residues. Trimming cost V 5 bases and J 6 bases, with 20 bases left between them. CDR3 residues: CASSGGTRGVGNEQFF. The CDR3 DNA sequence: TGTGCCAGCAGTGGCGGAACTCGGGGAGTGGGCAATGAGCAGTTCTTC.

The gene calls are TRBV6-1 and TRBJ2-5; 9 bases line up with TRBD1. Unmatched junction bases numbered 4, after V lost 6 bases and J lost 2 bases. Germline assignment: CDR1 MNHNS and CDR2 SASEGT. CDR3 length: 14 amino acids. The CDR3 region is CASRKGQGQETQYF. The CDR3 nucleotides are TGTGCCAGCAGAAAGGGACAGGGACAAGAGACCCAGTACTTC.

This chain links TRBV13 with TRBJ1-5; 9 bases match TRBD1. This CDR3 has 16 amino acids. The V gene end was trimmed by 5 bases and the J gene end by 6 bases; junction bases not matched to a gene: 11. From germline, CDR1 is PRHDT and CDR2 FYEKMQ (reference sequence). The CDR3, as DNA: TGTGCCAGCAGCGCGGCCACAGGGGGCTGGAGTCAGCCCCAGCATTTT. It yields the protein CASSAATGGWSQPQHF.